This is a list of T cell receptor beta chains from one sample in a study of blood T cells in healthy people across ages. TCRdb independently ran MiXCR on the 5' RACE reads; one entry per CDR3 protein. The sample holds approximately 1.5 million distinct CDR3 sequences; less than 45% are singletons and the top ten take just over 4%. Input material: blood. The source of these receptors is a woman younger than 30 in good health. The CDR3 runs from the conserved cysteine through the conserved F or W.

CAISESWASNQPQHF	TRBV10-3	TRBJ1-5
CASSLGGAGEISYEQYF	TRBV11-2	TRBJ2-7
CASSLDFLSYEQYF	TRBV27	TRBJ2-7
CASSLDSFSYNEQFF	TRBV6-2/TRBV6-3	TRBJ2-1
CASSLRAPGNTGELFF	TRBV5-5	TRBJ2-2
CASSFDSETGNYTEAFF	TRBV7-9	TRBJ1-1
CSARGYSYTEAFF	TRBV20-1	TRBJ1-1
CASSLYRAAGDNEQFF	TRBV7-2	TRBJ2-1
CSATDTSSNEQFF	TRBV20-1	TRBJ2-1
CASGLSSGRGNIQYF	TRBV12-5	TRBJ2-4
CASSGLDKNQPQHF	TRBV2	TRBJ1-5
CASSKVLAGSDTQYF	TRBV7-7	TRBJ2-3
CASSWTSGGRATGELFF	TRBV2	TRBJ2-2
CASSQELENQPQHF	TRBV4-3	TRBJ1-5
CATSDSGRPKTQYF	TRBV24-1	TRBJ2-5
CASSPWGDRVANYGYTF	TRBV7-6	TRBJ1-2
CAGSQDSSFGSGGGYTF	TRBV4-1	TRBJ1-2
CASSQGLAGSGEQYF	TRBV11-1	-
CSARHGETQYF	TRBV29-1	TRBJ2-5
CSVALRQGLTEAFF	TRBV29-1	TRBJ1-1
CASSLFAGPDYEQYF	TRBV28	TRBJ2-7
CASSHPRGEPVNYGYTF	TRBV4-1	TRBJ1-2
CASSVVVGASTEAFF	TRBV9	TRBJ1-1
CASSLGQRYRAVEQFF	TRBV7-2	TRBJ2-1